The 22 T cell receptor beta chains below were found in one sample sequenced in a study of molecular identifiers for immune sequencing clone quantification. TCRdb itself ran the PCR reads through MiXCR, one entry per CDR3 protein. The table records about 640,000 distinct CDR3 sequences, about 20% of them present only once. Sequencing was done on a sample of naive CD8+ T cells from blood, with Jurkat cell RNA spiked in. Specified subset: FACS-sorted CD8+CD4-CCR7+CD45RA+ naive T cells. The receptors derive from a human donor in good health. Some libraries in this study had Jurkat cell RNA spiked in.

This clonotype was counted at least ten times. The chain uses TRBV4-3 and TRBJ1-5; no firm D call. V was pared by 0 bases and J by 5 bases, with 11 bases between. CDR1 LGHNA and CDR2 YSLEER come from the germline V gene. The CDR3 runs 15 residues. CDR3 coding DNA: TGCGCCAGCAGCCAAGACGTTAGCATTTATCAGCCCCAGCATTTT. Amino acid sequence: CASSQDVSIYQPQHF.

This clonotype was counted at least ten times. This chain uses TRBV6-2 or TRBV6-3 with TRBJ2-1; a weak D match, TRBD2 (5 bases). The CDR3 runs 12 residues. V dropped 10 bases and J dropped 6 bases, with 13 bases sitting between them. Germline-derived CDR1 and CDR2 are MNHEY and SVGEGT. The chain's CDR3 is CATRELLNEQFF. The CDR3 bases are TGTGCCACCCGGGAACTACTCAATGAGCAGTTCTTC.

This clonotype was seen a few times. The chain recombines TRBV10-3 with TRBJ2-7; 8 positions agree with TRBD1. The length of the CDR3 is 15 residues. Germline lookup yields CDR1 ENHRY and CDR2 SYGVKD. The V segment lost 6 bases and the J segment 1 base; nucleotides outside the gene matches: 8. The chain's CDR3 is CAIRKGQERSYEQYF. The DNA of the CDR3 is TGTGCCATCAGGAAGGGACAGGAGAGATCCTACGAGCAGTACTTC.

This clonotype occurred a few times. It may be a read error: a sequence one base away is much more abundant. The chain links TRBV7-9 to TRBJ2-5; no clear D gene. The germline V and J ends were trimmed by 7 bases and 3 bases, with 9 bases remaining between them. The germline gives CDR1 SEHNR, CDR2 FQNEAQ (reference sequence). The CDR3 totals 12 residues. This chain's CDR3 is CASNSSEETQYF. The CDR3 DNA reads as TGTGCCAGCAACTCCTCAGAAGAGACCCAGTACTTC.

The rearrangement links TRBV10-3 to TRBJ2-7, with 12 bases identical to TRBD2. The CDR3 sequence is 18 residues long. J gave up 0 bases and V 2 bases, and 8 bases lay outside the gene matches. In germline, CDR1 is ENHRY, CDR2 SYGVKD. CDR3 bases: TGTGCCATCAGTGAGCCCCGGACTAGCGGGACCCTCTCCTACGAGCAGTACTTC. The encoded protein is CAISEPRTSGTLSYEQYF.

For this clonotype: A much larger clonotype is one base distant, so this may be a read error. This CDR3 is missing its conserved last phenylalanine or tryptophan, likely due to a read error. This chain links TRBV15 with TRBJ2-5; D is ambiguous. The CDR3 has 14 residues. Trimming pared 4 bases from V and 2 bases from J, leaving 11 bases between. The germline CDR1 and CDR2 sequences are LNHNV and YYDKDF (reference sequence). The CDR3 loop is CATSTLGVQETQYL. CDR3 sequence (DNA): TGTGCCACCAGCACACTGGGTGTACAAGAGACCCAGTACCTC.

This clonotype was seen more than once but under ten times. The chain uses TRBV7-8 and TRBJ2-1, with 14 bases matching TRBD2. The CDR3 runs 16 residues. The germline V gene encodes CDR1 SGHVS and CDR2 FQNEAQ. Trimming cost V 5 bases and J 7 bases; bases outside gene matches: 7. CDR3 nucleotides: TGTGCCAGCAGCCCCCGGACTAGCGGGGGGAGTAATGAGCAGTTCTTC. Protein sequence: CASSPRTSGGSNEQFF.

This clonotype was picked up many times. The V gene is TRBV7-2, the J gene TRBJ2-1; TRBD2 matches at 8 bases. The germline V gene encodes CDR1 SGHTA and CDR2 FQGNSA. With 0 bases clipped from V and 10 bases from J, the junction kept 8 bases outside the gene matches. The CDR3 runs to 15 residues. The CDR3 sequence: CASSLAVGGAVEQFF. The CDR3 DNA follows: TGTGCCAGCAGCTTAGCGGTCGGGGGGGCCGTAGAGCAGTTCTTC.

This clonotype was observed many times. J is TRBJ1-1 and V is TRBV20-1; TRBD1 is a possible D gene (5 bases). Germline V gene lookup returns CDR1 DFQATT and CDR2 SNEGSKA (reference sequence). The CDR3 consists of 12 residues. V lost 6 bases and J 4 bases, leaving 12 bases between the germline ends. CDR3 sequence reads: CSAWGGVTEAFF. DNA for the CDR3: TGCAGTGCCTGGGGAGGGGTCACTGAAGCTTTCTTT.

To note about this clonotype: Since a much larger clone is just one base distant, this may be a read error. The chain couples TRBV6-5 to TRBJ1-2, with D uncertain. CDR3 size: 13 residues. Germline V gene lookup returns CDR1 MNHEY and CDR2 SVGAGI. V was pared by 2 bases and J by 13 bases, with 17 bases between. The chain's CDR3 is CASSYVGRRSFTF. CDR3 sequence (DNA): TGTGCCAGCAGTTACGTGGGTCGGCGAAGCTTCACCTTC.

The rearrangement uses TRBV2 and TRBJ2-1; either TRBD1 or TRBD2 may fit D (5 bases each). Germline-derived CDR1 and CDR2 are SNHLY and FYNNEI. There are 12 residues in the CDR3. Trimming cost V 11 bases and J 7 bases, with 15 bases left between them. Here the CDR3 DNA reads TGTGCCTCCGAGGGGATCGGGAATGAGCAGTTCTTC. Encoded protein: CASEGIGNEQFF.

This clonotype was seen a few times. V is TRBV14 and J is TRBJ2-1; 11 nucleotides align to TRBD2. V shed 0 bases and J 2 bases; nucleotides not matched to a gene: 12. The CDR3 has 20 residues. Germline CDR1 and CDR2: SGHDN and FVKESK. CDR3 coding DNA: TGTGCCAGCAGCCAAGAAGGGGTAGCGGGAGGGCCTTTTGCCTACAATGAGCAGTTCTTC. This gives the protein CASSQEGVAGGPFAYNEQFF.

This clonotype has a count of ten or more. The rearrangement links TRBV20-1 to TRBJ1-5; unclear D gene. Trimming pared 1 base from V and 0 bases from J, leaving 10 bases between. CDR1 and CDR2 from the germline V gene are DFQATT and SNEGSKA (reference sequence). The CDR3 contains 15 residues. CDR3 residues: CSARVGRNSNQPQHF. The CDR3 bases are TGCAGTGCTAGAGTGGGCAGAAATAGCAATCAGCCCCAGCATTTT.

This clonotype was detected once. This chain connects TRBV7-9 to TRBJ1-3; possibly TRBD1 for D (6 bases). Trimming removed 8 bases at V and 4 bases at J, with 27 bases between. In germline, CDR1 is SEHNR, CDR2 FQNEAQ (reference sequence). This CDR3 has 18 residues. CDR3: CASGHNYFDRTDGNTIYF. The CDR3 region has the DNA TGTGCCAGCGGCCACAACTACTTCGACAGGACGGACGGAAACACCATATATTTT.

The table lists this clonotype with many counts. V is TRBV7-2 and J is TRBJ1-5; 8 bases are a match to TRBD1. Germline CDR1 SGHTA, CDR2 FQGNSA. J gave up 1 base and V 5 bases, and 7 bases lay outside the gene matches. There are 16 residues in the CDR3. Here the CDR3 DNA reads TGTGCCAGCAGCCCTAAGGACAGGGCAAGCAATCAGCCCCAGCATTTT. Protein product: CASSPKDRASNQPQHF. Filled out from reference TRBV7-2 and TRBJ1-5, the complete variable domain reads GAGVSQSPSNKVTEKGKDVELRCDPISGHTALYWYRQSLGQGLEFLIYFQGNSAPDKSGLPSDRFSAERTGGSVSTLTIQRTQQEDSAVYLCASSPKDRASNQPQHFGDGTRLSIL.

The V and J genes are TRBV2 and TRBJ2-5; 7 bases line up with TRBD2. With V trimmed by 6 bases and J by 2 bases, 15 bases remained unmatched. Germline values: CDR1 SNHLY, CDR2 FYNNEI. The CDR3 sequence is 17 residues long. CDR3 DNA: TGTGCCAGCAGCGGGCCTTGGGAGGGCCGGACTCAAGAGACCCAGTACTTC. This codes for CASSGPWEGRTQETQYF.

This clonotype was detected many times. The chain uses TRBV5-1 and TRBJ1-6; TRBD1 agrees at 7 bases. Germline CDR1 SGHRS, CDR2 YFSETQ. The CDR3 totals 14 residues. After removal of 1 base from V and 5 bases from J, the junction contained 0 bases not matched to a gene. The CDR3 protein is CASSLTGDNSPLHF. For the CDR3, the DNA is TGCGCCAGCAGCTTGACAGGGGATAATTCACCCCTCCACTTT.

In its sample, this clonotype was seen a few times. This CDR3 is CASSSGTRNTGELFF. The CDR3 DNA sequence: TGTGCCAGCAGTTCAGGGACACGGAACACCGGGGAGCTGTTTTTT. The chain combines TRBV27 with TRBJ2-2, with D possibly matching TRBD1 (6 bases). V was pared by 4 bases and J by 1 base, with 10 bases between. This CDR3 region has 15 residues. Germline-derived CDR1 and CDR2 are MNHEY and SMNVEV (reference sequence).

Ten or more counts support this clonotype. The chain recombines TRBV7-6 with TRBJ2-7, with D possibly TRBD2 on 5 matching bases. This CDR3 has 12 residues. In germline, CDR1 is SGHVS, CDR2 FNYEAQ. The V gene lost 5 bases and the J gene lost 6 bases, with 11 bases spanning the gap. The chain's CDR3 is CASSTGRGEQYF. The CDR3 bases are TGTGCCAGCAGCACGGGGAGAGGCGAGCAGTACTTC. Combining the CDR3 with reference TRBV7-6 and TRBJ2-7 gives the whole variable domain GAGVSQSPRYKVTKRGQDVALRCDPISGHVSLYWYRQALGQGPEFLTYFNYEAQQDKSGLPNDRFSAERPEGSISTLTIQRTEQRDSAMYRCASSTGRGEQYFGPGTRLTVT.

In regard to this clonotype: Its ends do not fully match the called genes, so a read error is possible. The chain combines TRBV12-3 or TRBV12-4 with TRBJ2-3; D unclear. CDR3 length equals 14 residues. The CDR3 DNA reads TGTGCCAGCAGTTTAGGTGTCAGCCCAGATACGCGGTATTTT. It is translated as CASSLGVSPDTRYF.

This clonotype appeared once. This sequence may be a read error, since a much larger clone differs from it by one base. The chain couples TRBV14 to TRBJ2-3; the D is unclear. CDR3 length: 14 amino acids. Germline V gene sequence: CDR1 SGHDN, CDR2 FVKESK. CDR3: CASGQDLTADTQYF. CDR3 bases: TGTGCCAGCGGCCAAGATCTCACGGCGGATACGCAGTATTTT.

This clonotype was detected once. The gene calls are TRBV18 and TRBJ2-7; 7 bases map to TRBD2. Trimming removed 8 bases from V and 7 bases from J; junction bases left unmatched: 8. This CDR3 has 12 residues. Germline CDR1 KGHSH, CDR2 LQKENI. CDR3: CASASGTGEQYF. The DNA for the CDR3 is TGTGCCAGCGCCAGCGGGACGGGTGAGCAGTACTTC.